This T cell receptor beta chain was profiled in a study of shared clonotypes between healthy human individuals. This clone was recorded a few times. Only in-frame clones appear in the TCRdb table, and some are missing; sequencing was by immunoSEQ multiplex PCR. The repertoire holds 150,000 to 200,000 clones, with approximately 62% as singletons. The TCR comes from a young man in good health. The sequencing input was memory CD4+ T cells sorted from blood. The subset: CD45RA-negative fraction.

CDR3 loop: CASSLRPEQNATF. CDR3 DNA: TGCGCCAGCAGCTTGCGCCCAGAACAGAACGCCACCTTC. The J gene is TRBJ1-2, the V gene TRBV5-1; D remains unclear. V lost 1 base, J lost 13 bases, and 17 bases lay in between. The length of the CDR3 is 13 residues. Germline CDR1 SGHRS, CDR2 YFSETQ.